These T cell receptor beta chains were read from a single sample in a study of blood T cell repertoires in COVID-19. Profiling relied on immunoSEQ multiplex PCR, and the TCRdb table lists in-frame clones only, not all of them. Of about 99,000 clones in the sample, around four fifths were seen once. Sequenced input: peripheral blood. The receptors originated from a man aged 55 to 70 with acute or convalescent COVID-19. The CDR3 runs from the conserved cysteine through the conserved F or W. A D gene is named only where the DNA matches it firmly. The size of a clone is reported for some rows only, either as once, few or many, or as a class for expanded clones.

v_call,d_call,j_call,clone_size,cdr3_aa,cdr3_nt
TRBV11-3,TRBD2,TRBJ2-2,.,CASSPLAGSNTGELFF,TGTGCCAGCAGCCCCCTAGCGGGGTCGAACACCGGGGAGCTGTTTTTT
TRBV3-1/TRBV3-2,.,TRBJ2-7,.,CASSQDIKGGSYEQYF,TGTGCCAGCAGCCAAGATATTAAAGGGGGTTCCTACGAGCAGTACTTC
TRBV7-9,.,TRBJ1-4,.,CATTGRREKLFF,TGTGCCACCACGGGAAGGAGGGAAAAACTGTTTTTT
TRBV5-1,.,TRBJ1-4,once,CASSWGDADEKLFF,TGCGCCAGCAGCTGGGGGGATGCCGATGAAAAACTGTTTTTT
TRBV7-7,.,TRBJ1-4,.,CASSPRTGEKLFF,TGTGCTAGCAGCCCCCGGACTGGGGAAAAACTGTTTTTT
TRBV30,TRBD1,TRBJ1-3,.,CAWSVSGTGERNTIYF,TGTGCCTGGAGTGTAAGCGGGACAGGGGAAAGAAACACCATATATTTT
TRBV5-6,TRBD2,TRBJ2-3,.,CASSTGISGGRTQYF,TGTGCCAGCAGTACCGGAATTAGCGGGGGGCGGACGCAGTATTTT
TRBV30,.,TRBJ1-1,.,CACLRGTEAFF,TGTGCCTGCCTCAGGGGAACTGAAGCTTTCTTT
TRBV9,.,TRBJ1-3,once,CASSVNGAPGNTIYF,TGTGCCAGCAGCGTAAACGGAGCCCCTGGAAACACCATATATTTT
TRBV6-2/TRBV6-3,TRBD1,TRBJ1-4,.,CASSYPGTGGEKLFF,TGTGCCAGCAGTTACCCCGGGACAGGTGGAGAAAAACTGTTTTTT
TRBV4-1,TRBD1,TRBJ2-1,.,CASSQGDRGIDNEQFF,TGCGCCAGCAGCCAAGGGGACAGGGGTATCGACAATGAGCAGTTCTTC
TRBV5-1,.,TRBJ1-2,.,CASSPELTDTRRRGYTF,TGCGCCAGCAGCCCAGAGTTAACTGACACCCGGAGGCGCGGCTACACCTTC
TRBV5-1,TRBD1,TRBJ2-3,.,CASSYRDRNTDTQYF,TGCGCCAGCAGTTACCGGGACAGGAACACAGATACGCAGTATTTT